The sequence of this T cell receptor (beta chain) was determined in a study of response to subunit inactivated influenza vaccine. TCRdb processed the RT-PCR reads anew with MiXCR; each CDR3 protein has one entry. Among 500,000 to 550,000 distinct CDR3 sequences listed, 20% to 25% were seen once. In this sample, this clonotype turned up a few times. Germline V gene sequence: CDR1 SGDLS, CDR2 YYNGEE. The CDR3 is 14 amino acids. V was trimmed by 4 bases and J by 2 bases, leaving 11 bases between them. The sample was also reused in another study, on T cells expressing NK-cell markers. From that second work: Making the TCR beta cDNA relied on 5'RACE template switching with UMIs.

The sequence was obtained from a man in his forties or fifties who received an inactivated influenza vaccine. The sequencing here drew on CD4+ T cells sorted from PBMCs, taken 11 to 12 days after vaccination. The chain employs TRBV9 and TRBJ2-3; possible D gene TRBD2, 6 bases. For the CDR3, the DNA is TGTGCCAGCAGCCCAACGGGGGTCACAGATACGCAGTATTTT. As protein: CASSPTGVTDTQYF.